The present T cell receptor beta chain was sequenced within a study of graft-versus-host responses after intestinal transplantation. Across the study: All recipients were given anti-thymocyte globulin induction, and tacrolimus and steroids were then administered for around three years.

With respect to this clone: Its target is not known.

The data were produced by immunoSEQ multiplex PCR, yet TCRdb's version contains in-frame clones alone and is incomplete. The data show tens of thousands of clones, less than 90% seen once. The germline V and J ends were trimmed by 1 base and 5 bases, with 14 bases remaining between them. Germline CDR1 LNHNV, CDR2 YYDKDF (reference sequence). The CDR3 has 15 residues. Sequenced material: unstimulated CD8+ T cells sorted from spleen or lymph node cells, taken before intestinal transplant. The source is a human donor who received an intestinal transplant. This chain connects TRBV15 to TRBJ1-1, with D possibly being TRBD1 (6 bases). CDR3 region: CATSRAGGGQTEAFF. The CDR3 DNA reads TGTGCCACCAGCAGAGCGGGTGGGGGGCAGACTGAAGCTTTCTTT.